This T cell receptor beta chain was sequenced for a study of cytomegalovirus exposure and HLA in healthy donors. Study-wide results and caveats: The investigators catalogued 160 or so TCR beta chains as cytomegalovirus-associated. Immune exposure was documented only through CMV serostatus. In a later analysis, HLA-associated beta chains showed higher expansion and lower generation probabilities than comparable chains. The dataset shows that most TCR sequences were rare, while some public TCRs occurred in many donors.

To note about this clone: Its matching antigen is unknown.

With 60 Vbeta and 13 Jbeta primers, the PCR was carried out. The method was immunoSEQ multiplex PCR; TCRdb's version includes in-frame clones alone and lacks a portion of them. The sample includes around 140,000 clones, 75% to 80% seen only once; the top ten take about 1%. Germline CDR1 reads LNHNV; CDR2 reads YYDKDF (reference sequence). V lost 3 bases, J lost 5 bases, and 8 bases stayed unmatched. This CDR3 region has 16 residues. The chain employs TRBV15 and TRBJ2-3; 10 nucleotides align to TRBD2. The source of this sequence is an older woman in good health and CMV-seronegative. The sequenced sample was PBMCs. CDR3 DNA sequence: TGTGCCACCAGCAGTGGGATTTCTAGCGGGAGAGATACGCAGTATTTT. It encodes CATSSGISSGRDTQYF.